This TCR beta chain was sequenced for a study of T cell changes during pregnancy in multiple sclerosis. The junction had 3 bases not matched to a gene; V was cut back by 2 bases and J by 2 bases. This CDR3 has 14 amino acids. The germline V gene has CDR1 MDHEN and CDR2 SYDVKM. Measured with immunoSEQ multiplex PCR; TCRdb has only the in-frame clones, and not every one. The profile shows over 100,000 clones, 80% to 95% of them singletons. In this sample, this clone turned up once. Sequenced material: peripheral blood, taken in the third trimester of pregnancy. This receptor was identified in a female donor with multiple sclerosis, enrolled in a pregnancy study. V is TRBV28 and J is TRBJ2-7; 7 bases line up with TRBD2. The CDR3 reads CASSLLAAPYEQYF. As DNA, the CDR3 is TGTGCCAGCAGTTTACTAGCGGCCCCCTACGAGCAGTACTTC.